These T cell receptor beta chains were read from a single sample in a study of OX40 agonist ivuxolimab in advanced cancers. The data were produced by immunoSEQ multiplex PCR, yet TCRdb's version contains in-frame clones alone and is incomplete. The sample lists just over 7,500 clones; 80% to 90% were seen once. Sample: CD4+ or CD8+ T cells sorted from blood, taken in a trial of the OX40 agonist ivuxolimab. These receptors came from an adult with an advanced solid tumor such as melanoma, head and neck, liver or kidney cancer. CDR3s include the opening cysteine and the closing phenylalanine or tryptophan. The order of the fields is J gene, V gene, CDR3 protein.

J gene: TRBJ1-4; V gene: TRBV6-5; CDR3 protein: CASTGTGGEKLFF
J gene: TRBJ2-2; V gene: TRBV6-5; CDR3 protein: CASTYGGNTGELFF
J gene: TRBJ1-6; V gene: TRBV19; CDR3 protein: CASSISPGREHSPLHF
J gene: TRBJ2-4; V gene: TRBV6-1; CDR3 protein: CASSEGQGRIKNIQYF
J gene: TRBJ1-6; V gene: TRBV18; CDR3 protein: CASSPLAGANSPLHF
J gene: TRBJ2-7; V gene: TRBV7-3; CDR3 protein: CASSLNGREADEQYF
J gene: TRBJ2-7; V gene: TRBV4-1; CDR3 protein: CASRVRDPGDYEQYF
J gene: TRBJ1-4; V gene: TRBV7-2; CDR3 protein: CASTPLQGTNEKLFF
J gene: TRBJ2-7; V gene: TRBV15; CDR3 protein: CATSRDGVGEVYEQYF
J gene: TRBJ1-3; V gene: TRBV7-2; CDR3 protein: CASSLTSGNTIYF
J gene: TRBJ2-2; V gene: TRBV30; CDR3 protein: CAWSVGPANTGELFF
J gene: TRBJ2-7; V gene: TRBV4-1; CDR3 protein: CASSQGGLAGGHEQYF
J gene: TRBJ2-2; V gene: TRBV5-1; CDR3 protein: CASSPNIGELFF
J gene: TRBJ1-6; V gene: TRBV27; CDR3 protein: CASSEGNSPLHF
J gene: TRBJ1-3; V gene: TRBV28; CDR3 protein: CASSLGAGVIGNTIYF
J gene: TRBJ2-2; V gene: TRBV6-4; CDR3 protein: CASSDFSGTGELFF
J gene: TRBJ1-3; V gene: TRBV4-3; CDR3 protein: CASSQEPSTSTIYF
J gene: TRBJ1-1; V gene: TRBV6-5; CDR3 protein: CASSYLGAGNTEAFF
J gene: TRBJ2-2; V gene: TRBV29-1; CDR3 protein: CSAKDLWGELFF
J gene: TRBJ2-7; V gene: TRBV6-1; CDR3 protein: CASSERGYTYEQYF
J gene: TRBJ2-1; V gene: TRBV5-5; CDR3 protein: CASSPSLAGTYNEQFF
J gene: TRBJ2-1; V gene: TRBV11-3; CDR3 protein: CASSTGQGWASEQFF
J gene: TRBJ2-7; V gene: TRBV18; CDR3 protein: CASSPTTGRVAYEQYF
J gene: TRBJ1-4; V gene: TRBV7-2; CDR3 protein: CASSLVGRWGEKLFF
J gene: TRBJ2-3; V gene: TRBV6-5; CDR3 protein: CASSSYMGKQYF
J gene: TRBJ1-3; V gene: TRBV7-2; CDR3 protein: CASSLGDPWNTIYF
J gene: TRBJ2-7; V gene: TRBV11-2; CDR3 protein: CASSSTGDYEQYF
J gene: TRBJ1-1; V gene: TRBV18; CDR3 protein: CASSATTANTEAFF
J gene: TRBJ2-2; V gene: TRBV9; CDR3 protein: CASSAPTLRGELFF
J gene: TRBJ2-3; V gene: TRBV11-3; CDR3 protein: CASSFSGLSDTQYF
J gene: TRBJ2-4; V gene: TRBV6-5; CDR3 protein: CASSYSRQGRNIQYF
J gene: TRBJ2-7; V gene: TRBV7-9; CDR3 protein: CASSFGQPSYEQYF
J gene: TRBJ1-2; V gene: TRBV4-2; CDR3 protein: CASSPTEGRLDYGYTF
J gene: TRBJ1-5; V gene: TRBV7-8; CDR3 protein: CASSLRESQPQHF
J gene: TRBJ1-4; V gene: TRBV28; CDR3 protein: CASSLYIRGASNEKLFF
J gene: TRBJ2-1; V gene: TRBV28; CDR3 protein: CASGGRYNEQFF
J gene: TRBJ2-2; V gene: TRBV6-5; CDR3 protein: CASTPRGANTGELFF
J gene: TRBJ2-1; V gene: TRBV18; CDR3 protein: CASSPGHLLGNEQFF
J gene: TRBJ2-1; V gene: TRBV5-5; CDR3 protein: CASSLAGSLYFTNEQFF
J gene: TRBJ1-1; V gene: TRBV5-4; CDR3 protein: CASSRSPGGNTEAFF
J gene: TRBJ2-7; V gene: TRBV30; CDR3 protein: CAWTGRSYEQYF
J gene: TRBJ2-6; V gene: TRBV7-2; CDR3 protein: CASSFSTGGRTGANVLTF
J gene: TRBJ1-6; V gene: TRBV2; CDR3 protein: CASRPNSNYNSPLHF
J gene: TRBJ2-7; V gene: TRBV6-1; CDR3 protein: CAMYRGDTYEQYF
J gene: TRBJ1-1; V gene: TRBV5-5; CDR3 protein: CASSLKGDSAFEAFF
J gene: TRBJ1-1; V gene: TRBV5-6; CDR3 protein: CASSSSGTENTEAFF